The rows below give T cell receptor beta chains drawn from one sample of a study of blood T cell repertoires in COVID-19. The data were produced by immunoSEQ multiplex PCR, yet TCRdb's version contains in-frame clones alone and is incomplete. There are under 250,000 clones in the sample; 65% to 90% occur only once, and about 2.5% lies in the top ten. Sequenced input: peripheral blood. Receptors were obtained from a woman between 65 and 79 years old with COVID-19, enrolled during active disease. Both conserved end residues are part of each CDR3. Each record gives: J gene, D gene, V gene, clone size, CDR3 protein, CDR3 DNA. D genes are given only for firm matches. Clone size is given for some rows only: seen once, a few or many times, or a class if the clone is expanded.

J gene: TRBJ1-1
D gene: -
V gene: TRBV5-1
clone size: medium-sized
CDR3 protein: CASSSLGGGNTEAFF
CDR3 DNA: TGCGCCAGCAGCTCCCTGGGAGGGGGGAACACTGAAGCTTTCTTT

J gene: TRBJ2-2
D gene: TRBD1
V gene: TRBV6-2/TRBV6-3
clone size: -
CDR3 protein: CASSYGTGYTGELFF
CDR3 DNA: TGTGCCAGCAGTTACGGGACAGGTTACACCGGGGAGCTGTTTTTT

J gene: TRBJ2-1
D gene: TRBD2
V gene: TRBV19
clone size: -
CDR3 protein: CASSIEGLGYNEQFF
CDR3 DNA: TGTGCCAGTAGTATAGAGGGACTAGGCTACAATGAGCAGTTCTTC

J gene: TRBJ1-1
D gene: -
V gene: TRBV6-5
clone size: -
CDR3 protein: CASRAPTEKNTEAFF
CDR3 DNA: TGTGCCAGCAGGGCACCGACAGAAAAGAACACTGAAGCTTTCTTT

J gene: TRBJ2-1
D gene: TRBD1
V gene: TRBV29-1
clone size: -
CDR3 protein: CSVRPSTGVWYNEQFF
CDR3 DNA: TGCAGCGTTAGGCCCTCGACAGGGGTTTGGTACAATGAGCAGTTCTTC

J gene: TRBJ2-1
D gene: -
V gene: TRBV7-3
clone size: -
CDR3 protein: CASSIRDNEQFF
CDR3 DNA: TGTGCCAGCAGCATCAGGGACAATGAGCAGTTCTTC

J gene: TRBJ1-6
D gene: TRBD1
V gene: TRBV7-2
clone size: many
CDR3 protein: CASSLGTGGRNSPLHF
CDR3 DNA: TGTGCCAGCAGCTTAGGGACAGGGGGTAGGAATTCACCCCTCCACTTT

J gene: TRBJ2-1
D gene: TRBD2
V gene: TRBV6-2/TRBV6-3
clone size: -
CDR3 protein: CASSDFFSGSYEVHEQFF
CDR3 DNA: TGTGCCAGCAGTGATTTTTTTAGCGGGAGTTACGAGGTCCATGAGCAGTTCTTC

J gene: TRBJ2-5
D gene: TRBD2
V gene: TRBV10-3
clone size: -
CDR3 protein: CAISVVLTSGRERQETQYF
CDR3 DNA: TGTGCCATCAGTGTTGTGTTGACTAGCGGGAGAGAGCGCCAAGAGACCCAGTACTTC

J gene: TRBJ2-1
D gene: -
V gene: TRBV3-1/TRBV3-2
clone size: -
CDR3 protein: CASSQGQFYNEQFF
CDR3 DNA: TGTGCCAGCAGCCAAGGACAGTTCTACAATGAGCAGTTCTTC

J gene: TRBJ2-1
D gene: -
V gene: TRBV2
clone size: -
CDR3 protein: CASTLARSSYNEQFF
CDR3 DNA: TGTGCCAGTACTCTAGCGCGGAGCTCCTACAATGAGCAGTTCTTC

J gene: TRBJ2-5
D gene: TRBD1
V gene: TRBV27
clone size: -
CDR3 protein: CASSLWRQGQETQYF
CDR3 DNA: TGTGCCAGCAGTTTATGGAGACAGGGGCAAGAGACCCAGTACTTC

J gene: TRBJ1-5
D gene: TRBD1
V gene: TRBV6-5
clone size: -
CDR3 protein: CASSQGGSYQPQHF
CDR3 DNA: TGTGCCAGCAGCCAAGGGGGCTCCTATCAGCCCCAGCATTTT

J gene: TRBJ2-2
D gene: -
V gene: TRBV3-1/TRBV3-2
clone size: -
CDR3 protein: CASSLRGIPGELFF
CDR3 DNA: TGTGCCAGCAGCCTAAGGGGTATTCCCGGGGAGCTGTTTTTT

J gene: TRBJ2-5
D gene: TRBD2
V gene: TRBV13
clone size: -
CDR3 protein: CASSWTSGGDNQETQYF
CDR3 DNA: TGTGCCAGCAGCTGGACTAGCGGGGGGGATAACCAAGAGACCCAGTACTTC

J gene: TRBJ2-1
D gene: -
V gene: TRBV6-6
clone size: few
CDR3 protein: CASSYGGSPYNEQFF
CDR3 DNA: TGTGCCAGCAGTTACGGGGGCTCCCCCTACAATGAGCAGTTCTTC

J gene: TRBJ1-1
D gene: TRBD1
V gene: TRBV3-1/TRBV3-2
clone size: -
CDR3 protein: CASSQDEVLDRPHTEAFF
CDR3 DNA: TGTGCCAGCAGCCAAGATGAAGTATTGGACAGGCCCCACACTGAAGCTTTCTTT

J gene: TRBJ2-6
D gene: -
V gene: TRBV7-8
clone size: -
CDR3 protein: CASSPQGVSGANVLTF
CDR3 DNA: TGTGCCAGCAGCCCACAGGGAGTCTCTGGGGCCAACGTCCTGACTTTC

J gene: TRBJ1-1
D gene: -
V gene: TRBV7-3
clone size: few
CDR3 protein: CASSSRGGDTEAFF
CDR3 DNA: TGTGCCAGCAGCTCTAGGGGGGGCGACACTGAAGCTTTCTTT

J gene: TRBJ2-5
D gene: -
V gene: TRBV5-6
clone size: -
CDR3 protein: CASSFVGGAETQYF
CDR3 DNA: TGTGCCAGCAGCTTTGTCGGGGGAGCAGAGACCCAGTACTTC

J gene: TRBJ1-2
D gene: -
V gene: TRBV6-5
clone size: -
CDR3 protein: CASSYRQDRNYGYTF
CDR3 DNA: TGTGCCAGCAGTTACCGGCAGGATCGGAACTATGGCTACACCTTC

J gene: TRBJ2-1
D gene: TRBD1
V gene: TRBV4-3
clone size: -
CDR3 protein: CASSQARGHFFKGNEQFF
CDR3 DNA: TGCGCCAGCAGCCAAGCCAGGGGGCATTTCTTTAAGGGCAATGAGCAGTTCTTC